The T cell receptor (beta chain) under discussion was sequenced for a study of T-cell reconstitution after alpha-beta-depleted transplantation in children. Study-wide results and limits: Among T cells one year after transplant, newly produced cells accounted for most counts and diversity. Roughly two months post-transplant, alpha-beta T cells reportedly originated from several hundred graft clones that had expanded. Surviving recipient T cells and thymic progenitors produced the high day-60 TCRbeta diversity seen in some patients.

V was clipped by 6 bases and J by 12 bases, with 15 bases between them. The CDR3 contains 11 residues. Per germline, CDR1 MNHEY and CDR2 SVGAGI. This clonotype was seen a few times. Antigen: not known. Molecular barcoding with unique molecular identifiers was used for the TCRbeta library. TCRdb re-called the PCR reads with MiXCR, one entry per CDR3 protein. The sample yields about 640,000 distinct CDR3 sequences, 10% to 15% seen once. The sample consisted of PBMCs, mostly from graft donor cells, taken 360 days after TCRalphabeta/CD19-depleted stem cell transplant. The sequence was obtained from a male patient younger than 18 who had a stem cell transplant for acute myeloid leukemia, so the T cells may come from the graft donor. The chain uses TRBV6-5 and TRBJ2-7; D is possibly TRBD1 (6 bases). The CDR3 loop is CASRFQGYLYF. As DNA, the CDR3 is TGTGCCAGCAGATTCCAGGGGTATCTGTACTTC.